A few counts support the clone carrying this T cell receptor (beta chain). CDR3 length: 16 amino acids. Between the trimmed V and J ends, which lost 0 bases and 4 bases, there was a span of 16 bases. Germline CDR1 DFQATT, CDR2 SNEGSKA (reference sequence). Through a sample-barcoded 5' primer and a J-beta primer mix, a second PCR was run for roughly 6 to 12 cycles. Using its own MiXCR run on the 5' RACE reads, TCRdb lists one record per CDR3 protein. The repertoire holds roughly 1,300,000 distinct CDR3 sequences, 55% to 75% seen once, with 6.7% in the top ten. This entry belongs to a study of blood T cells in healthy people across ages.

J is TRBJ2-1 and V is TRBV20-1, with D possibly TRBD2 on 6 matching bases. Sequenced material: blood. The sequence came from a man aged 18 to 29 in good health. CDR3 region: CSARDLPGVGYNEQFF. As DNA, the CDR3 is TGCAGTGCTAGAGATCTACCGGGAGTTGGTTACAATGAGCAGTTCTTC.